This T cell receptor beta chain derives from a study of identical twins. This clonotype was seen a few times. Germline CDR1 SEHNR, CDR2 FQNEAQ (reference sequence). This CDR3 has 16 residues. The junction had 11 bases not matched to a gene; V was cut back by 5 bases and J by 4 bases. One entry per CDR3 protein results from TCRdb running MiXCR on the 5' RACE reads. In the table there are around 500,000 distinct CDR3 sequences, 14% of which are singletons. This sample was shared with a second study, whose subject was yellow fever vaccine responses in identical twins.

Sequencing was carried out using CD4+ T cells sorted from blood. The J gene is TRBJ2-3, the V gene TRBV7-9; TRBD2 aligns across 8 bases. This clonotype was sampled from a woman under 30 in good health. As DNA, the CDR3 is TGTGCCAGCAGCGCACGGGGGGGAGAGGGGTCAGATACGCAGTATTTT. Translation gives CASSARGGEGSDTQYF. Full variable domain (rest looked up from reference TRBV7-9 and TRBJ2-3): DTGVSQNPRHKITKRGQNVTFRCDPISEHNRLYWYRQTLGQGPEFLTYFQNEAQLEKSRLLSDRFSAERPKGSFSTLEIQRTEQGDSAMYLCASSARGGEGSDTQYFGPGTRLTVL.